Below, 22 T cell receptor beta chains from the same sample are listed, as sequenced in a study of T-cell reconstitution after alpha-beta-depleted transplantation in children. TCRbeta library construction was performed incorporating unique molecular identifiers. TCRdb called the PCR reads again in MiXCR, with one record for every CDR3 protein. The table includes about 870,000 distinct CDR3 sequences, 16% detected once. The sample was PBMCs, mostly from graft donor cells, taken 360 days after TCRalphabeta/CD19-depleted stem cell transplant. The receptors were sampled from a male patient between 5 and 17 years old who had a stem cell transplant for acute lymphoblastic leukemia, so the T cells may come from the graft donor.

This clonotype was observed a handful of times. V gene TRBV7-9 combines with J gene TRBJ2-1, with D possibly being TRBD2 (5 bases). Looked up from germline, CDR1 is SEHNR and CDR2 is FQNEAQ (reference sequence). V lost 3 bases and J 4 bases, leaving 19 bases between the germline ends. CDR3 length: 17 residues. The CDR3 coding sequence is TGTGCCAGCAGCTTGGAGGCAGGTCTGGGTGGGTACAATGAGCAGTTCTTC. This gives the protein CASSLEAGLGGYNEQFF.

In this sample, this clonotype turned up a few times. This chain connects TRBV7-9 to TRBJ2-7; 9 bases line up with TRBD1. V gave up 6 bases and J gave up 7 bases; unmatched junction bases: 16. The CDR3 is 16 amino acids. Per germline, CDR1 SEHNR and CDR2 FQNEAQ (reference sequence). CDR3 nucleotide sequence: TGTGCCAGCAGTTTTATATGGAGGACAGGGGAATGGGAGCAGTACTTC. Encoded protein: CASSFIWRTGEWEQYF.

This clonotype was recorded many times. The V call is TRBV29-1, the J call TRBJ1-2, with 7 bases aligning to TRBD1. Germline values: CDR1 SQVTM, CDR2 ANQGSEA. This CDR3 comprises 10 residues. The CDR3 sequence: CHEGGAGYTF. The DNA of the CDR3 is TGCCACGAAGGGGGCGCTGGCTACACCTTC. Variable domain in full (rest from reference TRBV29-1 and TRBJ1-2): SAVISQKPSRDICQRGTSLTIQCQVDSQVTMMFWYRQQPGQSLTLIATANQGSEATYESGFVIDKFPISRPNLTFSTLTVSNMSPEDSSIYLCHEGGAGYTFGSGTRLTVV.

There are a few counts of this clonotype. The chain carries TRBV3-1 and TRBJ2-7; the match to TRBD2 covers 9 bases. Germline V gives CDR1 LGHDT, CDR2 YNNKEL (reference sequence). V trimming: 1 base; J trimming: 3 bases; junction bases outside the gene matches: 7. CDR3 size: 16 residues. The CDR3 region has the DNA TGTGCCAGCAGCCAAGGGCCGGGACTAGCACTCTACGAGCAGTACTTC. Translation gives CASSQGPGLALYEQYF.

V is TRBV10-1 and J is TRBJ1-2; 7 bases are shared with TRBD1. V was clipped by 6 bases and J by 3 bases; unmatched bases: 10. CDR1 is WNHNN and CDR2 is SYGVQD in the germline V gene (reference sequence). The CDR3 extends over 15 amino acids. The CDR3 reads CASRARQGGHYGYTF. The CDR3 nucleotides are TGCGCCAGCAGAGCTCGACAGGGAGGGCACTATGGCTACACCTTC.

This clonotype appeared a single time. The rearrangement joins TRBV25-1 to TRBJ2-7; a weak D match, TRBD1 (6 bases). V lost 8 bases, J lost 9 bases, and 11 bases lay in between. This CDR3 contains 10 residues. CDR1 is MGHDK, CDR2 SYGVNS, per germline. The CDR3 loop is CASQGIRQYF. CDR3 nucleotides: TGTGCCAGCCAGGGGATTCGGCAGTACTTC.

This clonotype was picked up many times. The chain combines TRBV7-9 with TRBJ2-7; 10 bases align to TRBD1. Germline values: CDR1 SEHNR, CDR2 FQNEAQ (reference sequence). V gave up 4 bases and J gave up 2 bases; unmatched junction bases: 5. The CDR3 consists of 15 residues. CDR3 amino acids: CASSSAGTGAYEQYF. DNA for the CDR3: TGTGCCAGCAGCTCTGCCGGGACAGGGGCCTACGAGCAGTACTTC.

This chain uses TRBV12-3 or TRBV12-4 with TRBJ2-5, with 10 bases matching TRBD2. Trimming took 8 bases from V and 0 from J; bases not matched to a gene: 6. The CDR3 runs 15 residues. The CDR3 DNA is TGTGCCAGCGGGACCGGGACTAGCGACCAAGAGACCCAGTACTTC. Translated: CASGTGTSDQETQYF.

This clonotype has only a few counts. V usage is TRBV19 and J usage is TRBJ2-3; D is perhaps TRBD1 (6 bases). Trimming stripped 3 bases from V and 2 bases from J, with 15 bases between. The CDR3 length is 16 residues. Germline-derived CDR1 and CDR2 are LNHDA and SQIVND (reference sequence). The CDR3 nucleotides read TGTGCCAGTAGTATCCCCCGGGACACTGACACAGATACGCAGTATTTT. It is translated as CASSIPRDTDTDTQYF. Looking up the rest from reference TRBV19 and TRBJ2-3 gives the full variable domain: DGGITQSPKYLFRKEGQNVTLSCEQNLNHDAMYWYRQDPGQGLRLIYYSQIVNDFQKGDIAEGYSVSREKKESFPLTVTSAQKNPTAFYLCASSIPRDTDTDTQYFGPGTRLTVL.

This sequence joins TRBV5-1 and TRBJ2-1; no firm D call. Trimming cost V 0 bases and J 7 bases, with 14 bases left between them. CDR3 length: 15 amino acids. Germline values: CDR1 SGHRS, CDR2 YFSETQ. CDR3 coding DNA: TGCGCCAGCAGCTTGGGGGATGCCAGAGTTAATGAGCAGTTCTTC. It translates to CASSLGDARVNEQFF.

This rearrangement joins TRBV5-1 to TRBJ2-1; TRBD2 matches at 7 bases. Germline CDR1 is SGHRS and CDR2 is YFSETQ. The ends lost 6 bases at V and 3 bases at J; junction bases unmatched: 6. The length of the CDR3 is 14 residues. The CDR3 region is CASNPGTNYNEQFF. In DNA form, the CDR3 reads TGCGCCAGCAACCCTGGGACTAACTACAATGAGCAGTTCTTC.

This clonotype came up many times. The CDR3 sequence is CASSPLIRGLAGGYNEQFF. The CDR3 DNA follows: TGTGCCAGCAGTCCACTCATTCGGGGTCTAGCGGGAGGCTACAATGAGCAGTTCTTC. This chain connects TRBV6-2 or TRBV6-3 to TRBJ2-1, with 11 bases fitting TRBD2. This CDR3 is 19 amino acids long. With V trimmed by 5 bases and J by 3 bases, 15 bases remained unmatched. From germline, CDR1 is MNHEY and CDR2 SVGEGT.

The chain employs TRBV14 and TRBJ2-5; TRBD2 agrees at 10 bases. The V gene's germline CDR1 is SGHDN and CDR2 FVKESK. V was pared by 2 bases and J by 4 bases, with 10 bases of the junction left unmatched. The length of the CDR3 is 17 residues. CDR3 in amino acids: CASSQLLAGGGGETQYF. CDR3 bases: TGTGCCAGCAGCCAACTATTAGCGGGAGGAGGAGGAGAGACCCAGTACTTC.

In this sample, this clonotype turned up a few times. CDR3 loop: CASSPTVSSSYEQYF. The CDR3 nucleotides are TGTGCCAGCAGCCCGACAGTATCTAGCTCCTACGAGCAGTACTTC. The chain recombines TRBV7-9 with TRBJ2-7; the D gene is possibly TRBD1 (5 bases). The CDR3 sequence is 15 residues long. CDR1 SEHNR and CDR2 FQNEAQ come from the germline V gene (reference sequence). The V end was cut by 5 bases, the J end by 0 bases, with 14 bases between.

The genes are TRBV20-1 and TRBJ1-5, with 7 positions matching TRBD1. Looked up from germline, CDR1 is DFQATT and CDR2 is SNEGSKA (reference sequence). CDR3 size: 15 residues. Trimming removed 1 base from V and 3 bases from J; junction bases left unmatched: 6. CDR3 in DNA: TGCAGTGCTAGAGTGGTCAGGGGGACCAATCAGCCCCAGCATTTT. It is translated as CSARVVRGTNQPQHF.

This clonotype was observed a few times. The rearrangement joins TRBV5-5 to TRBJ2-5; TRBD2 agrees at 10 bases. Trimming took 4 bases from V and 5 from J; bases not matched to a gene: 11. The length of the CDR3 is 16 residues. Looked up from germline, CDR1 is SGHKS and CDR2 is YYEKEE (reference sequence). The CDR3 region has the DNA TGTGCCAGCAGCGAAGGGACTAGCGCGAGCGGGGAGACCCAGTACTTC. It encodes CASSEGTSASGETQYF.

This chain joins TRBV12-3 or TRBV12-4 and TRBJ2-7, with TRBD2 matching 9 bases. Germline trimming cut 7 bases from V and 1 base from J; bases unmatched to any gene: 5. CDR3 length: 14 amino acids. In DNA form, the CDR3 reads TGTGCCAGCAAACGGACTAGCGCGTCCTACGAGCAGTACTTC. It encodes CASKRTSASYEQYF.

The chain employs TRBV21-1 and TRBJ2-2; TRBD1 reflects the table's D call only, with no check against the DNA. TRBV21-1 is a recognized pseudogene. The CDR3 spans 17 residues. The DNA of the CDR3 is TGTGCCAGCAGCAAAGTGCCGGACCAGGGTAACACCGGGGAGCTGTTTTTT. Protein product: CASSKVPDQGNTGELFF.

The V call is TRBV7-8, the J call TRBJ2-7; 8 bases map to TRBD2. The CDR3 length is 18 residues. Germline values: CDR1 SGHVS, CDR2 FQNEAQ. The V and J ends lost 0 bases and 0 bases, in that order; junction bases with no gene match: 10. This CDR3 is CASSLALAVAGNSYEQYF. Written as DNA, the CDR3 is TGTGCCAGCAGCTTAGCGTTGGCCGTAGCGGGGAACTCCTACGAGCAGTACTTC. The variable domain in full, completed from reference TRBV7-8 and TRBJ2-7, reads GAGVSQSPRYKVAKRGQDVALRCDPISGHVSLFWYQQALGQGPEFLTYFQNEAQLDKSGLPSDRFFAERPEGSVSTLKIQRTQQEDSAVYLCASSLALAVAGNSYEQYFGPGTRLTVT.

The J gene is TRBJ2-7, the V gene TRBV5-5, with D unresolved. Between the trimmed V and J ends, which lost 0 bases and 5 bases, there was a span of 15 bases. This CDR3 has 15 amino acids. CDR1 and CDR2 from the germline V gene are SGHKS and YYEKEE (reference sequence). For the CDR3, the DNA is TGTGCCAGCAGCTTGGGAGTGGCCATTTGGGACGAGCAGTACTTC. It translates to CASSLGVAIWDEQYF. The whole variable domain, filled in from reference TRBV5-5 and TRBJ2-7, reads DAGVTQSPTHLIKTRGQQVTLRCSPISGHKSVSWYQQVLGQGPQFIFQYYEKEERGRGNFPDRFSARQFPNYSSELNVNALLLGDSALYLCASSLGVAIWDEQYFGPGTRLTVT.

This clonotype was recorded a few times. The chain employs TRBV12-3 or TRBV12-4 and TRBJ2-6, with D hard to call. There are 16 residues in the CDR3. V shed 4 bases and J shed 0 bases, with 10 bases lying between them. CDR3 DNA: TGTGCCAGCAGTTCCCGGCGCGGCTCTGGGGCCAACGTCCTGACTTTC. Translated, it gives CASSSRRGSGANVLTF.

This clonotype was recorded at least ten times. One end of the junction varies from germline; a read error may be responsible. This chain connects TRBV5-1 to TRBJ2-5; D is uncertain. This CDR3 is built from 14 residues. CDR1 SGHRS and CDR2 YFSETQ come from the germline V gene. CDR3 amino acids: CASSLEAGEETQYF. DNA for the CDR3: TGTGCCAGCAGTTTAGAAGCAGGAGAAGAGACCCAGTACTTC.